This passage covers 5 T cell receptor beta chains from one sample sequenced in a study of blood T cells in healthy people across ages. Combining a sample-barcoded 5' primer with a J-beta primer mix, a second PCR ran for about 6 to 11 cycles. TCRdb reanalysed the 5' RACE reads using MiXCR and keeps one entry per CDR3 protein. This repertoire shows about 1 million distinct CDR3 sequences, 20% to 25% found once; its top ten account for about 0.69%. The data also belong to a second study, concerning T cells of mothers and their children.

The specimen was blood. These receptors all come from a girl aged 2 to 9 in good health.

The V call is TRBV7-2, the J call TRBJ2-1; 7 bases are a match to TRBD2. Per germline, CDR1 SGHTA and CDR2 FQGNSA. The CDR3 sequence is 14 residues long. V was clipped by 1 base and J by 13 bases; unmatched bases: 10. This CDR3 is CASSLGGMTSPQFF. The DNA for the CDR3 is TGTGCCAGCAGCTTAGGGGGTATGACTAGCCCCCAGTTCTTC.

The gene calls are TRBV28 and TRBJ2-5, with D possibly being TRBD2 (6 bases). Trimming removed 3 bases from V and 2 bases from J, with 13 bases in between. Germline V gene lookup returns CDR1 MDHEN and CDR2 SYDVKM. The CDR3 has 15 amino acids. The CDR3 loop reads CASSLLLGRQETQYF. CDR3 DNA sequence: TGTGCCAGCAGTTTGTTACTAGGGAGGCAAGAGACCCAGTACTTC.

The chain employs TRBV27 and TRBJ2-3; tentative D call: TRBD2 (7 bases). From germline, CDR1 is MNHEY and CDR2 SMNVEV (reference sequence). The CDR3 has 17 residues. V lost 6 bases, J lost 2 bases, and 21 bases lay in between. The CDR3 nucleotides are TGTGCCAGCAGCCCCACCCGGGGGGCGCATGTCACAGATACGCAGTATTTT. It translates to CASSPTRGAHVTDTQYF.

In regard to this clonotype: Its ends do not fully match the called genes, so a read error is possible. The chain recombines TRBV4-2 with TRBJ1-4, with D possibly being TRBD1 (5 bases). The CDR3 has 21 residues. CDR1 LGHNA and CDR2 YNFKEQ come from the germline V gene. The chain's CDR3 is CASNQEQVSEELTSRSEKLFF. CDR3 sequence (DNA): TGTGCCAGCAACCAAGAACAGGTGTCAGAAGAACTTACGTCGAGGAGTGAAAAACTGTTTTTT.

Only a few counts were recorded for this clonotype. The chain carries TRBV7-3 and TRBJ2-5, with TRBD2 matching over 9 bases. The J call may be wrong; the DNA end is better matched by TRBJ2-1. CDR3 size: 15 residues. The germline V gene has CDR1 SGHTA and CDR2 FQGTGA. CDR3 coding DNA: TGTGCCAGCAGCTTAGCGGGAGGGGGATTTTGGGAGCAGTTCTTC. This gives the protein CASSLAGGGFWEQFF.